This T cell receptor (beta chain) emerged from a study of regulatory and conventional T cells in RAG deficiency. As to this clone: What it binds is not known.

TCRdb's copy holds only in-frame clones and misses some; the assay was immunoSEQ multiplex PCR. This sample has several thousand clones, with approximately 93% found just once. Study-wide points: In Omenn syndrome, Treg and Tconv repertoires overlapped >80%. Compared with controls, unique Treg TCR beta sequences dropped around 100-fold in Omenn syndrome and CID/AS. Shannon entropy fell and Simpson indices rose in RAG-deficient patients.

Genomic DNA came from blood regulatory T cells gated CD4+ CD25-high CD127-low. A further study also used this sample, focusing on regulatory T cells. That work contributes: Primers: 52 TRBV forward and 13 TRBJ reverse. Regulatory T cells showed the strongest V-J pair restriction and V/J gene skewing among patient repertoires.

This TCR derives from a human donor in good health. Sequencing was done on a sample of CD127- CD25+ CD4+ Tregs sorted from blood.

The CDR3, as DNA: TGTGCCACCAGCAGGACTAGCGGTTACAATGAGCAGTTCTTC. Amino acids: CATSRTSGYNEQFF. The chain uses TRBV15 and TRBJ2-1; 9 bases agree with TRBD2. The CDR3 has 14 amino acids. V was clipped by 3 bases and J by 4 bases; unmatched bases: 1. Per the germline V gene, CDR1 is LNHNV and CDR2 is YYDKDF (reference sequence).